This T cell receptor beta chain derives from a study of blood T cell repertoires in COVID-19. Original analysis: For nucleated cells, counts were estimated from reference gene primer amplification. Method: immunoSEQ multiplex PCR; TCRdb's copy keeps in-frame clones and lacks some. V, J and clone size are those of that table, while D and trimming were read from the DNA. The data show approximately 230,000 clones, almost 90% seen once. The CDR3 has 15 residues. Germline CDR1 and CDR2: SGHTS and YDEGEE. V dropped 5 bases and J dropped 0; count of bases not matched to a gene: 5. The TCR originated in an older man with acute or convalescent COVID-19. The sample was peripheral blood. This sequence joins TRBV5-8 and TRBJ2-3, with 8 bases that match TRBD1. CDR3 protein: CASSLTGASTDTQYF. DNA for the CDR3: TGTGCCAGCAGTTTGACAGGGGCTAGCACAGATACGCAGTATTTT.